This T cell receptor (beta chain) comes out of a study of blood T cell repertoires in COVID-19 (dated by TCRdb to 2020 to 2022). Regarding the study in general: Collaborator samples came from the United States, Italy and Spain and covered acute and convalescent phases of COVID-19. The material from the prospective study consisted of cDNA or gDNA derived from T cells, B-cell-depleted T cells, or PBMCs. Subjects who had been exposed to COVID-19, were actively infected with it, or had recovered from it provided the deeply sampled blood TCRbeta repertoires that made up the dataset. The repertoires were made available in a free public database intended to serve as a resource for research on the immune response to SARS-CoV-2. The samples were drawn from the first 160 participants of the ongoing ImmuneRACE study and from 1,254 subjects provided by 6 global collaborators. The sample metadata nearly always contained a de-identified subject ID, COVID-19 status, age in years and sex. Where HLA class I and class II types were available, the types were taken from metadata supplied by the sample provider, not from assay-based typing.

To note about this clone: Its antigen remains undetermined. Within one base of it there is no much larger clone, and no base qualities were kept.

TCRbeta CDR3 regions were amplified from genomic DNA by means of the immunoSEQ Assay, a bias-controlled multiplex PCR. The paper's processing steps were these. Within the assay, amplification of reference gene primers was used to estimate how many nucleated cells each sample contained. To quantify the absolute abundance of each unique TCRbeta CDR3 rearrangement, sequence reads were collapsed and filtered. For each sample, productive Simpson clonality was calculated by taking the square root of Simpson's diversity index across productive rearrangements. The source is immuneACCESS, and TCRdb retained only in-frame sequences with V and J called. Part of the clones is not carried over; for the studies checked, unresolved V genes explain less than half of this, and the remainder is unexplained. D and trimming come from the DNA, and the V and J calls and clone size come from that table. The sample table shows under 250,000 clones, and 70% to 80% are seen once. Approximately 5.9% of the sample comes from the top ten.

General conclusions and limits of the study: Clinical and demographic metadata were provided uncurated, with the amount varying by source and participant.

V is pared back by 6 bases and J by 8 bases, with 11 bases lying between the germline termini. Including the terminal cysteine and phenylalanine, the CDR3 comprises 12 residues. CDR3 DNA is the only sequence kept; it has 36 bases, read in frame from the first base. According to the germline V gene, CDR1 reads KGHSH and CDR2 reads LQKENI. In Seattle, one collaborating source enrolled patients while the infection was active and tracked those patients longitudinally over the course of disease. Collaborating institutions collected whole blood in K2EDTA tubes following their own protocols. For TCRbeta analysis, collaborator samples were shipped as frozen whole blood, as isolated PBMCs, or as DNA extracted from either sample type.

In this chain, TRBV18 is recombined with TRBJ2-1; the D gene is unclear. Sequenced input: peripheral blood. The sequence came from a middle-aged woman with COVID-19, enrolled during active disease. DNA sequence: TGTGCCAGCTCGTATATGGGCGATGAGCAGTTCTTC. This gives the protein CASSYMGDEQFF.